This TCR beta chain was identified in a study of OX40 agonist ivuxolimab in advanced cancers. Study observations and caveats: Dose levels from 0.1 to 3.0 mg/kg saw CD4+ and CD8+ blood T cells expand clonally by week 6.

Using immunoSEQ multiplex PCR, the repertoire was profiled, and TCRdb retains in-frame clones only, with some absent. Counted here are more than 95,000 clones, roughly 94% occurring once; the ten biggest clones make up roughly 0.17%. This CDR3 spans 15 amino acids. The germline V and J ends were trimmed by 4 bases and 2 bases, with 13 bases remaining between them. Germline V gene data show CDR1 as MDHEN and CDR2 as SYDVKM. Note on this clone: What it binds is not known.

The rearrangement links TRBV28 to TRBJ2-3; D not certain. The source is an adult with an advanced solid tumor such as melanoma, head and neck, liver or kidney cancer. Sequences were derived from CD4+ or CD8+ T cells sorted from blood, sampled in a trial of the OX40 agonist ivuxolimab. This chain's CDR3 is CASSWRGLSTDTQYF. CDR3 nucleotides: TGTGCCAGCAGTTGGCGTGGTCTCTCCACAGATACGCAGTATTTT.